These 2 T cell receptor beta chains were all obtained from the same sample, sequenced in a study of blood T cells in healthy people across ages. The use of a sample-barcoded 5' primer and a J-beta primer mix characterized a second PCR of about 7 to 12 cycles. MiXCR, run by TCRdb on the 5' RACE reads, gives a single entry per CDR3 protein. The sample gives about 1.8 million distinct CDR3 sequences, approximately 50% of which show up once; approximately 2.1% is in the top ten. The source material was blood. These receptors were taken from a woman aged 40 to 55 in good health.

The chain links TRBV5-4 to TRBJ2-7; D uncertain. With 4 bases removed from V and 2 bases from J, the gap between germline ends came to 13 bases. The CDR3 is made up of 14 amino acids. The germline V gene encodes CDR1 SGHNT and CDR2 YYREEE (reference sequence). CDR3 nucleotide sequence: TGTGCCAGCAGCCCTGGGCAAAACCCCTACGAGCAGTACTTC. Residues: CASSPGQNPYEQYF.

The chain uses TRBV20-1 and TRBJ2-7; 12 nucleotides agree with TRBD2. Germline V gene data show CDR1 as DFQATT and CDR2 as SNEGSKA (reference sequence). The CDR3 has 14 residues. The ends lost 3 bases at V and 6 bases at J; junction bases unmatched: 6. This CDR3 is CSASRLAGEGEQYF. In nucleotides, the CDR3 is TGCAGTGCTAGCCGACTAGCGGGGGAGGGCGAGCAGTACTTC.